This TCR beta chain is from a study of control samples from healthy donors and cancer patients. Profiled with immunoSEQ multiplex PCR; TCRdb holds only in-frame clones, not every one. This table has fewer than 95,000 clones, around 86% appearing once. The sample consisted of blood. The source of this sequence is a woman between 50 and 59 years old in good health.

The CDR3 coding sequence is TGTGCCAGCAGCGAGGGCCCGGGAGAGACCCAGTACTTC. It translates to CASSEGPGETQYF. This chain connects TRBV9 to TRBJ2-5; D ambiguous. From germline, CDR1 is SGDLS and CDR2 YYNGEE. This CDR3 is 13 amino acids long. Deletions cut 3 bases from V and 4 bases from J, with 10 bases between.